These T cell receptor beta chains were read from a single sample in a study of cytomegalovirus exposure and HLA in healthy donors. Profiled with immunoSEQ multiplex PCR; TCRdb holds only in-frame clones, not every one. Of about 200,000 clones in the sample, 75% to 85% are singletons; the top ten hold 13%. The material sequenced was PBMCs. The receptors stem from a woman in her twenties or thirties in good health and CMV-seropositive. Each CDR3 is given with its conserved first and last residue. Fields, in order: J gene, V gene, D gene, clone size, CDR3 DNA, CDR3 protein. D genes are given only for firm matches. For some rows the clone size is stated as once, few or many, or as a class when expanded; others skip it.

>TRBJ2-3|TRBV6-1|TRBD2|-
TGTGCCAGCTCAAGGGAGCGGGACACAGATACGCAGTATTTT
CASSRERDTDTQYF
>TRBJ2-5|TRBV7-8|TRBD2|-
TGTGCCAGCAGCCAAGCGGGATGGGGACAAGAGACCCAGTACTTC
CASSQAGWGQETQYF
>TRBJ2-5|TRBV11-2|TRBD2|-
TGTGCCAGCAGCTTAGTCCGGACTAGCGGGAGTCAAGAGACCCAGTACTTC
CASSLVRTSGSQETQYF
>TRBJ2-5|TRBV4-1|TRBD2|-
TGCGCCAGCAGCCAAGATTTCCAGCGGGAGGGCCAAGAGACCCAGTACTTC
CASSQDFQREGQETQYF
>TRBJ1-1|TRBV30|-|-
TGTGCCTGGACACCCGACAGTGATCCTGAAGCTTTCTTT
CAWTPDSDPEAFF
>TRBJ1-1|TRBV28|-|-
TGTGCCAGCAGTTACCTACTTATGAACACTGAAGCTTTCTTT
CASSYLLMNTEAFF
>TRBJ2-1|TRBV9|-|-
TGTGCCAGCAGCGTAGTGAGTCCCAACAATGAGCAGTTCTTC
CASSVVSPNNEQFF
>TRBJ2-5|TRBV10-3|-|-
TGTGCCATCAGTGGTGTGAGCAGGGGCAACCCCCAAGAGACCCAGTACTTC
CAISGVSRGNPQETQYF
>TRBJ1-2|TRBV5-6|-|-
TGTGCCAGCAGCTTTTCCAGTCAGAACTATGGCTACACCTTC
CASSFSSQNYGYTF
>TRBJ1-2|TRBV30|-|-
TGTGCCTGGAGTGTAAGACACACTAACTATGGCTACACCTTC
CAWSVRHTNYGYTF
>TRBJ2-6|TRBV29-1|-|-
TGCAGCGTTCGGTCCGGTGGGGCCAACGTCCTGACTTTC
CSVRSGGANVLTF
>TRBJ2-7|TRBV6-5|-|-
TGTGCCACAAGCAAAGCAGGCAGCCTCTACGAGCAGTACTTC
CATSKAGSLYEQYF
>TRBJ2-7|TRBV30|-|-
TGTGCCTGGAGCTCCGACACATTCTACGAGCAGTACTTC
CAWSSDTFYEQYF
>TRBJ2-7|TRBV6-6|-|-
TGTGCCAGCAGTACCGGGGTACTAGACGAGCAGTACTTC
CASSTGVLDEQYF
>TRBJ2-1|TRBV6-5|TRBD2|once
TGTGCCAGCAGTTACTCGAGCGGGAGCTCCTACAATGAGCAGTTCTTC
CASSYSSGSSYNEQFF
>TRBJ1-3|TRBV2|-|-
TGTGCCAGCAGTCTCGAGGGCTTTTCTGGAAACACCATATATTTT
CASSLEGFSGNTIYF
>TRBJ2-7|TRBV25-1|-|-
TGTGCCAGCAGTGAAGGTACAGGCTACTCCTACGAGCAGTACTTC
CASSEGTGYSYEQYF
>TRBJ1-2|TRBV30|-|-
TGTGCCTGGAGTGTACAATGGGGCTACACCTTC
CAWSVQWGYTF
>TRBJ2-3|TRBV5-6|TRBD1|-
TGTGCCAGCAGCGAACAGGGGGCGGCTAAGGATACGCAGTATTTT
CASSEQGAAKDTQYF
>TRBJ2-3|TRBV28|TRBD2|-
TGTGCCAGCAGTGTACCCGGACTAGAATCAACAGATACGCAGTATTTT
CASSVPGLESTDTQYF
>TRBJ1-1|TRBV7-3|-|-
TGTGCCAGCAGCTTAGGGGGCCAGAACACTGAAGCTTTCTTT
CASSLGGQNTEAFF
>TRBJ1-5|TRBV6-5|-|-
TGTGCCAGCAGCGGAGGGTTGAGCAATCAGCCCCAGCATTTT
CASSGGLSNQPQHF
>TRBJ1-5|TRBV19|-|once
TGTGCCAGTAGTATACCATCTCCGGTCGGCAATCAGCCCCAGCATTTT
CASSIPSPVGNQPQHF